These T cell receptor beta chains were read from a single sample in a study of cytomegalovirus exposure and HLA in healthy donors. TCRdb's copy holds only in-frame clones and misses some; the assay was immunoSEQ multiplex PCR. This table has 95,000 to 150,000 clones, approximately 78% appearing once. The sample comprised PBMCs. The receptors were sampled from a man aged 35 to 55 in good health and CMV-seronegative. CDR3s include the opening cysteine and the closing phenylalanine or tryptophan. D genes are given only for firm matches. Only some rows state a clone size, as once, few, many or a class for expanded clones.

D gene	clone size	V gene	J gene	CDR3 DNA	CDR3 protein
TRBD2	-	TRBV9	TRBJ2-3	TGTGCCAGCAGCACGGGACTAGCGGGTGGGACAGATACGCAGTATTTT	CASSTGLAGGTDTQYF
TRBD1	-	TRBV29-1	TRBJ1-1	TGCAGCGTTGGGAAAGGGACAGGGGGGACTGAAGCTTTCTTT	CSVGKGTGGTEAFF
-	-	TRBV5-6	TRBJ1-1	TGTGCCAGCAGACCAAACTTGAACACTGAAGCTTTCTTT	CASRPNLNTEAFF
TRBD1	-	TRBV28	TRBJ1-2	TGTGCCAGCACCGGTCCGGGACAGGCCGTAATCTATGGCTACACCTTC	CASTGPGQAVIYGYTF
-	few	TRBV7-3	TRBJ2-2	TGTGCCAGCAGCTCCAGGGCTAACACCGGGGAGCTGTTTTTT	CASSSRANTGELFF
TRBD2	-	TRBV4-3	TRBJ2-1	TGCGCCAGCAGCCCACCGGGACTAGCGAGAAATGAGCAGTTCTTC	CASSPPGLARNEQFF
TRBD2	-	TRBV9	TRBJ2-1	TGTGCCAGCAGCGTAGAAGGACTAGGGAGGAATGAGCAGTTCTTC	CASSVEGLGRNEQFF
TRBD1	few	TRBV14	TRBJ1-3	TGTGCCAGCAGCCAGACAGGGGGCGGTGGAAACACCATATATTTT	CASSQTGGGGNTIYF
-	-	TRBV5-1	TRBJ1-3	TGCGCCAGCAGCCCGACAATTGGAAACACCATATATTTT	CASSPTIGNTIYF
TRBD2	-	TRBV7-2	TRBJ2-5	TGTGCCAGCAGTTACCGGACTAGCGACCCGGGGACCCAGTACTTC	CASSYRTSDPGTQYF
-	-	TRBV7-9	TRBJ1-6	TGTGCCAGCAGCCGCGCGAGAAATTCACCCCTCCACTTT	CASSRARNSPLHF
-	-	TRBV19	TRBJ2-2	TGTGCCAGTAGCACGGCGGGGACGAACACCGGGGAGCTGTTTTTT	CASSTAGTNTGELFF
-	-	TRBV6-4	TRBJ2-2	TGTGCCAGCAGTGAGCAGGGAACGAACACCGGGGAGCTGTTTTTT	CASSEQGTNTGELFF
-	-	TRBV18	TRBJ1-4	TGTGCCAGCTCACCCGAAACAGGGCGAAGTAATGAAAAACTGTTTTTT	CASSPETGRSNEKLFF
-	-	TRBV20-1	TRBJ1-2	TGCAGCCTTTGGGCCAGGGGCTACACCTTC	CSLWARGYTF
TRBD1	-	TRBV7-9	TRBJ1-6	TGTGCCAGCAGATCAGGGACAGGAGCGAATTCACCCCTCCACTTT	CASRSGTGANSPLHF
-	-	TRBV30	TRBJ2-3	TGTGCCTGGAAGGCACAGACCACAGATACGCAGTATTTT	CAWKAQTTDTQYF
-	once	TRBV30	TRBJ1-5	TGTGCCTGGAGTTCGGGTTCCAGTGGCAATCAGCCCCAGCATTTT	CAWSSGSSGNQPQHF